This TCR beta chain was sequenced in a study of shared T cell receptors in the human thymus. Looked up from germline, CDR1 is MNHEY and CDR2 is SVGAGI. V lost 8 bases, J lost 8 bases, and 8 bases stayed unmatched. This CDR3 spans 12 amino acids. Clones were sequenced by immunoSEQ multiplex PCR, and TCRdb holds only the in-frame ones, with some missing. The table has 700,000 or so clones, 80% to 90% seen once. In addition, the sample was reused for a study of human thymus T cells. That source adds: The study used thymus tissue resected during corrective heart surgery.

The chain combines TRBV6-5 with TRBJ1-1; TRBD1 matches at 7 bases. This receptor was identified in a girl younger than two with a congenital heart defect. Sequenced material: thymocytes. As DNA, the CDR3 is TGTGCCAGCGGTGACAGGGAGCCCGAAGCTTTCTTT. Protein product: CASGDREPEAFF.